Here is one T cell receptor beta chain with its context. Antigen: not known. The primer mix had 60 Vbeta and 13 Jbeta primers. The protocol was immunoSEQ multiplex PCR, while the TCRdb copy is restricted to in-frame clones and leaves out a portion. The sample yields over 100,000 clones, roughly 84% seen once. This sample is part of a study of cytomegalovirus exposure and HLA in healthy donors. General study findings and limits: It emerged from a later analysis that several of the most significant clusters appeared to be linked to common viral pathogens. A later analysis showed HLA-associated TCR beta chains outstripping equally common others in clonal expansion.

This TCR was recovered from a woman younger than 35 in good health and CMV-seropositive. Sequencing input: PBMCs.

DNA for the CDR3: TGTGCCAGTAGAGGTCTAGCGGGCCTCAATGAGCAGTTCTTC. Its translation is CASRGLAGLNEQFF. The chain carries TRBV19 and TRBJ2-1; TRBD2 agrees at 8 bases. The germline V gene encodes CDR1 LNHDA and CDR2 SQIVND (reference sequence). J was trimmed by 6 bases and V by 6 bases; bases with no gene match: 7. CDR3 length: 14 amino acids.